These 30 T cell receptor beta chains were sequenced from one sample in a study of OX40 agonist ivuxolimab in advanced cancers. Assay used: immunoSEQ multiplex PCR; TCRdb lists only in-frame clones, some missing. The sample has roughly 70,000 clones; about 87% are singletons. The sample consisted of CD4+ or CD8+ T cells sorted from blood, taken in a trial of the OX40 agonist ivuxolimab. The source of these receptors is an adult with an advanced solid tumor such as melanoma, head and neck, liver or kidney cancer.

This clone occurred a few times. V usage is TRBV28 and J usage is TRBJ2-3; D gene unclear. The length of the CDR3 is 16 residues. V was shortened by 5 bases and J by 2 bases, with 17 bases between the two germline ends. From germline, CDR1 is MDHEN and CDR2 SYDVKM. DNA of the CDR3: TGTGCCAGCAGTCCCGCAGGCTGGCTAATCACAGATACGCAGTATTTT. As protein: CASSPAGWLITDTQYF.

The CDR3: CAISEPDALGGYTF. CDR3 coding DNA: TGTGCCATCAGTGAGCCGGATGCCCTGGGGGGCTACACCTTC. The chain carries TRBV10-3 and TRBJ1-2, with unresolved D. This CDR3 has 14 residues. Trimming stripped 2 bases from V and 8 bases from J, with 15 bases between. The germline gives CDR1 ENHRY, CDR2 SYGVKD.

This sequence joins TRBV19 and TRBJ1-2, with TRBD1 matching over 9 bases. The CDR3 is made up of 17 amino acids. V dropped 9 bases and J dropped 0; count of bases not matched to a gene: 14. Looked up from germline, CDR1 is LNHDA and CDR2 is SQIVND (reference sequence). CDR3 sequence (DNA): TGTGCCAGCCTTACCGGGACAGGGAGTCGGGCTAACTATGGCTACACCTTC. Its translation: CASLTGTGSRANYGYTF.

The CDR3, as DNA: TGTGCCTGCCAGCCGGGTGAGCCCTACAATGAGCAGTTCTTC. Its translation: CACQPGEPYNEQFF. The rearrangement joins TRBV30 to TRBJ2-1; D ambiguous. This CDR3 contains 14 residues. Deletions cut 6 bases from V and 2 bases from J, with 14 bases between. Looked up from germline, CDR1 is GTSNPN and CDR2 is SVGIG (reference sequence).

The chain recombines TRBV5-4 with TRBJ1-1; D unclear. CDR3 length equals 11 residues. Germline V lookup: CDR1 SGHNT, CDR2 YYREEE (reference sequence). Trimming removed 5 bases from V and 10 bases from J, with 12 bases in between. For the CDR3, the DNA is TGTGCCAGCAGTGCGGGTTTTGGAGCTTTCTTT. It codes for CASSAGFGAFF.

The chain joins TRBV9 to TRBJ1-3; D is perhaps TRBD1 (5 bases). Trimming pared 4 bases from V and 4 bases from J, leaving 12 bases between. Germline-derived CDR1 and CDR2 are SGDLS and YYNGEE. The CDR3 runs to 14 residues. The CDR3 nucleotides are TGTGCCAGCAGCCGAGCAGGGCCCGGAAACACCATATATTTT. Translating it yields CASSRAGPGNTIYF.

The gene calls are TRBV5-1 and TRBJ2-5; the D is unclear. Germline CDR1 SGHRS, CDR2 YFSETQ. V was pared by 0 bases and J by 11 bases, with 11 bases between. There are 12 residues in the CDR3. The CDR3 spells CASSLEVNPQYF. CDR3 bases: TGCGCCAGCAGCTTGGAAGTAAATCCTCAGTACTTC.

The rearrangement joins TRBV6-6 to TRBJ2-7, with 9 bases matching TRBD2. The CDR3 spans 14 residues. Germline CDR1 and CDR2: MNHNY and SVGAGI (reference sequence). J lost 5 bases, V lost 5 bases, and 7 bases had no gene match. The CDR3 nucleotides read TGTGCCAGCAGTCAAACGGGACTAGCCAACGAGCAGTACTTC. This gives the protein CASSQTGLANEQYF.

V gene TRBV2 combines with J gene TRBJ2-1; 9 bases are a match to TRBD2. In germline, CDR1 is SNHLY, CDR2 FYNNEI. The ends lost 7 bases at V and 4 bases at J; junction bases unmatched: 8. The length of the CDR3 is 15 residues. The CDR3, as DNA: TGTGCCAGCATGCTCGAGACTAGCGGATACAATGAGCAGTTCTTC. This gives the protein CASMLETSGYNEQFF. The full variable domain, in which reference TRBV2 and TRBJ2-1 provide the parts outside the CDR3, is EPEVTQTPSHQVTQMGQEVILRCVPISNHLYFYWYRQILGQKVEFLVSFYNNEISEKSEIFDDQFSVERPDGSNFTLKIRSTKLEDSAMYFCASMLETSGYNEQFFGPGTRLTVL.

V is TRBV7-8 and J is TRBJ1-5; D remains unclear. Trimming removed 5 bases from V and 2 bases from J, with 19 bases in between. Germline V gene data show CDR1 as SGHVS and CDR2 as FQNEAQ. The CDR3 extends over 17 amino acids. CDR3 sequence: CASSPSAPPGGNQPQHF. CDR3 DNA sequence: TGTGCCAGCAGCCCTTCGGCACCCCCCGGTGGCAATCAGCCCCAGCATTTT.

The chain couples TRBV2 to TRBJ2-1; no clear D gene. V was trimmed by 3 bases and J by 6 bases, leaving 3 bases between them. The CDR3 runs to 11 residues. In germline, CDR1 is SNHLY, CDR2 FYNNEI. The CDR3: CASSEPNEQFF. Here the CDR3 DNA reads TGTGCCAGCAGTGAGCCCAATGAGCAGTTCTTC.

CDR3 DNA sequence: TGTGCCAGCAGCGCCCAAGAGCGGGAGAGAGAGACCCAGTACTTC. Amino acids: CASSAQERERETQYF. The chain uses TRBV9 and TRBJ2-5, with 8 bases that match TRBD2. Unmatched junction bases numbered 8, after V lost 3 bases and J lost 4 bases. From germline, CDR1 is SGDLS and CDR2 YYNGEE. CDR3 length equals 15 residues.

The chain combines TRBV11-3 with TRBJ2-1; TRBD2 is a possible D gene (5 bases). CDR1 and CDR2 from the germline V gene are SGHNT and YENEEA. Between the trimmed V and J ends, which lost 3 bases and 8 bases, there was a span of 5 bases. The CDR3 covers 11 residues. CDR3 in DNA: TGTGCCAGCAGCTTGGAGGATGAGCAGTTCTTC. Its protein is CASSLEDEQFF.

This chain connects TRBV11-2 to TRBJ2-1; 7 positions match TRBD1. The V gene's germline CDR1 is SGHAT and CDR2 FQNNGV. Trimming cost V 0 bases and J 5 bases; bases outside gene matches: 4. This CDR3 spans 15 amino acids. The chain's CDR3 is CASSLDGRGNNEQFF. CDR3 DNA sequence: TGTGCCAGCAGCTTAGATGGCAGGGGGAACAATGAGCAGTTCTTC.

In its sample, this clone ranks as medium-sized (0.01 to 0.1%). This chain joins TRBV28 and TRBJ1-3; the D gene is possibly TRBD1 (5 bases). V shed 6 bases and J shed 0 bases, with 12 bases lying between them. CDR1 is MDHEN and CDR2 is SYDVKM in the germline V gene. The CDR3 totals 15 residues. CDR3 DNA: TGTGCCAGCAGCTTGGGGGGAGGCTCTGGAAACACCATATATTTT. This codes for CASSLGGGSGNTIYF.

The chain combines TRBV13 with TRBJ1-3; D is unresolved. Germline V gives CDR1 PRHDT, CDR2 FYEKMQ (reference sequence). Trimming removed 0 bases at V and 4 bases at J, with 13 bases between. There are 16 residues in the CDR3. Here the CDR3 DNA reads TGTGCCAGCAGCTTAGGCCCGGGTAATTCGGGAAACACCATATATTTT. This codes for CASSLGPGNSGNTIYF.

The chain links TRBV11-2 to TRBJ2-7, with TRBD1 identical over 7 bases. This CDR3 contains 16 residues. Per germline, CDR1 SGHAT and CDR2 FQNNGV. V trimming: 4 bases; J trimming: 3 bases; junction bases outside the gene matches: 12. Here the CDR3 DNA reads TGTGCCAGCAGCTGGGAACTAGACAGGGTAGGCTACGAGCAGTACTTC. It is translated as CASSWELDRVGYEQYF.

V gene TRBV6-1 combines with J gene TRBJ1-2; a weak D match, TRBD1 (5 bases). V gave up 1 base and J gave up 8 bases, with 8 bases separating them. The CDR3 totals 12 residues. In germline, CDR1 is MNHNS, CDR2 SASEGT. CDR3 nucleotides: TGTGCCAGCAGTGAAGGGGGACTAGGCTACACCTTC. Protein sequence: CASSEGGLGYTF.

This chain links TRBV28 with TRBJ1-5; D not resolved. Germline loops: CDR1 MDHEN, CDR2 SYDVKM. V lost 3 bases and J 0 bases, leaving 15 bases between the germline ends. The CDR3 is 17 amino acids. CDR3 amino acids: CASSFRTTHYSNQPQHF. Written as DNA, the CDR3 is TGTGCCAGCAGTTTTAGGACTACACATTATAGCAATCAGCCCCAGCATTTT.

The V gene is TRBV5-1, the J gene TRBJ1-6; 9 nucleotides align to TRBD1. This CDR3 is 15 amino acids long. Germline trimming cut 0 bases from V and 10 bases from J; bases unmatched to any gene: 5. Germline-derived CDR1 and CDR2 are SGHRS and YFSETQ. The CDR3 DNA sequence: TGCGCCAGCAGCTTGGCCGGACAGGGGAGATCACCCCTCCACTTT. This codes for CASSLAGQGRSPLHF.

V usage is TRBV5-1 and J usage is TRBJ2-1; TRBD2 aligns across 7 bases. The CDR3 is made up of 15 amino acids. The trim removed 3 bases at V and 0 bases at J, leaving 3 bases unmatched. Germline CDR1 is SGHRS and CDR2 is YFSETQ. The CDR3 sequence: CASSSSGISYNEQFF. In DNA, the CDR3 is TGCGCCAGCAGCTCTAGCGGTATCTCCTACAATGAGCAGTTCTTC.

This sequence joins TRBV18 and TRBJ1-1, with D possibly being TRBD1 (6 bases). This CDR3 spans 16 amino acids. V lost 2 bases to trimming and J lost 6 bases, with 19 bases between them. From germline, CDR1 is KGHSH and CDR2 LQKENI. CDR3 in amino acids: CASSPNPGAIVAEAFF. Here the CDR3 DNA reads TGTGCCAGCTCACCAAACCCAGGGGCAATAGTAGCTGAAGCTTTCTTT.

The chain is built from TRBV20-1 and TRBJ2-1, with no clear D. The germline V gene encodes CDR1 DFQATT and CDR2 SNEGSKA (reference sequence). CDR3 length: 11 amino acids. Trimming cost V 6 bases and J 10 bases, with 13 bases left between them. The CDR3: CSAKKGKEQFF. DNA for the CDR3: TGCAGTGCCAAAAAAGGAAAGGAGCAGTTCTTC.

The genes are TRBV29-1 and TRBJ2-1, with TRBD2 matching 11 bases. J lost 7 bases, V lost 4 bases, and 12 bases had no gene match. This CDR3 has 16 amino acids. Germline V gene data show CDR1 as SQVTM and CDR2 as ANQGSEA. The CDR3 here is CSVGYKLAGVGNEQFF. CDR3 sequence (DNA): TGCAGCGTTGGGTATAAACTAGCGGGAGTTGGGAATGAGCAGTTCTTC.

This clone has only one observation. The chain carries TRBV19 and TRBJ1-1; 10 bases match TRBD1. The CDR3 length is 13 residues. The V segment lost 7 bases and the J segment 7 bases; nucleotides outside the gene matches: 6. Germline V gene lookup returns CDR1 LNHDA and CDR2 SQIVND (reference sequence). The CDR3 spells CASTTTGGFEAFF. The CDR3 bases are TGTGCCAGTACCACGACAGGGGGCTTTGAAGCTTTCTTT.

The chain links TRBV29-1 to TRBJ2-2; D unclear. Germline values: CDR1 SQVTM, CDR2 ANQGSEA. Deletions cut 5 bases from V and 0 bases from J, with 1 base between. The CDR3 length is 11 residues. The CDR3 spells CSVTNTGELFF. In DNA form, the CDR3 reads TGCAGCGTTACGAACACCGGGGAGCTGTTTTTT.

V and J are TRBV9 and TRBJ1-3; perhaps TRBD1 as D (5 bases). This CDR3 contains 17 residues. Trimming left V 1 base short and J 4 bases short, with 18 bases between. The V gene's germline CDR1 is SGDLS and CDR2 YYNGEE. Here the CDR3 DNA reads TGTGCCAGCAGCGTATCGGGAGGGGCAGGCCAAGGAAACACCATATATTTT. As protein: CASSVSGGAGQGNTIYF.

This clone was seen just once. The rearrangement links TRBV6-1 to TRBJ2-1; 8 positions agree with TRBD1. V was clipped by 6 bases and J by 2 bases; unmatched bases: 6. Germline values: CDR1 MNHNS, CDR2 SASEGT. The CDR3 has 15 residues. CDR3 DNA sequence: TGTGCCAGCAGAATTCGACAGGGGACCTACAATGAGCAGTTCTTC. Residues: CASRIRQGTYNEQFF.

This clone occurred once. The rearrangement joins TRBV28 to TRBJ1-3; a possible D gene is TRBD1 (6 bases). V shed 1 base and J shed 4 bases, with 8 bases lying between them. The CDR3 extends over 14 amino acids. Germline CDR1 MDHEN, CDR2 SYDVKM. This CDR3 reads CASSLSGDGNTIYF. CDR3 DNA: TGTGCCAGCAGTTTATCAGGGGACGGAAACACCATATATTTT.

This clone has just one count. This chain links TRBV5-5 with TRBJ2-5; the D gene could be TRBD1 or TRBD2 (5 bases each). Looked up from germline, CDR1 is SGHKS and CDR2 is YYEKEE (reference sequence). CDR3 length equals 16 residues. Trimming removed 4 bases at V and 5 bases at J, with 21 bases between. The CDR3: CASSPGLGELRETQYF. The CDR3 DNA is TGTGCCAGCAGCCCGGGATTGGGGGAGTTAAGGGAGACCCAGTACTTC. The entire variable domain, with the rest obtained from reference TRBV5-5 and TRBJ2-5, is as follows: DAGVTQSPTHLIKTRGQQVTLRCSPISGHKSVSWYQQVLGQGPQFIFQYYEKEERGRGNFPDRFSARQFPNYSSELNVNALLLGDSALYLCASSPGLGELRETQYFGPGTRLLVL.